These T cell receptor beta chains were read from a single sample in a study of blood T cells in healthy people across ages. Using its own MiXCR run on the 5' RACE reads, TCRdb lists one record per CDR3 protein. Here the sample spans some 800,000 distinct CDR3 sequences, around 45% being singletons. The specimen sequenced was blood. The receptors were sampled from a man aged 60 to 69 in good health. Both conserved end residues are part of each CDR3. Each record gives: CDR3 protein, CDR3 DNA, clone size, CDR3 length, V gene, D gene, J gene. A D gene is named only where the DNA matches it firmly. The size field is filled for only some rows; it gives once, few, many or a size class.

CASRPGGRSTGELFF TGTGCCAGCAGACCCGGGGGGAGGAGCACCGGGGAGCTGTTTTTT - 15 TRBV6-2/TRBV6-3 TRBD2 TRBJ2-2
CAWRPPSTDTQYF TGTGCCTGGAGGCCTCCTAGCACAGATACGCAGTATTTT few 13 TRBV30 - TRBJ2-3
CSARDPGGQGTNYGYTF TGCAGTGCTAGAGATCCGGGGGGACAGGGTACTAACTATGGCTACACCTTC few 17 TRBV20-1 TRBD1 TRBJ1-2
CASSLNRGRNYGYTF TGTGCCAGCAGCCTCAACAGGGGGCGAAACTATGGCTACACCTTC - 15 TRBV5-4 TRBD1 TRBJ1-2
CAISDSGRVGEKLFF TGTGCCATCAGTGATTCGGGCAGGGTCGGCGAAAAACTGTTTTTT - 15 TRBV10-3 - TRBJ1-4
CASSPRTSKSGELFF TGCGCCAGCAGCCCGAGGACTAGCAAGTCCGGGGAGCTGTTTTTT many 15 TRBV5-1 TRBD2 TRBJ2-2
CASSSGLAGLAKNIQYF TGTGCCAGCTCATCCGGACTAGCGGGGCTAGCCAAAAACATTCAGTACTTC - 17 TRBV18 TRBD2 TRBJ2-4
CASSRHMGEETQYF TGTGCCAGCAGCCGCCATATGGGGGAAGAGACCCAGTACTTC - 14 TRBV11-2 - TRBJ2-5
CASSSSGGGYTF TGTGCCAGCAGTTCCTCGGGGGGCGGCTACACCTTC many 12 TRBV7-2 - TRBJ1-2
CARSGGDGNTIYF TGTGCCAGAAGCGGGGGGGACGGAAACACCATATATTTT - 13 TRBV2 - TRBJ1-3
CASSQSSLAGGSNEQFF TGTGCCAGCAGCCAATCTTCACTAGCGGGGGGTAGTAATGAGCAGTTCTTC few 17 TRBV14 TRBD2 TRBJ2-1
CASSEGDRLYSTEAFF TGTGCCAGCAGTGAAGGGGACAGGTTGTACAGCACTGAAGCTTTCTTT - 16 TRBV25-1 TRBD1 TRBJ1-1
CASSFGQGAPYEQYF TGCGCCAGCAGCTTTGGACAGGGGGCCCCCTACGAGCAGTACTTC few 15 TRBV5-1 TRBD1 TRBJ2-7
CASSGGQFGSESRYEQYF TGTGCCAGCAGCGGCGGGCAATTCGGCAGCGAATCTCGCTACGAGCAGTACTTC few 18 TRBV7-2 - TRBJ2-7
CASSLTSGGHNEQYF TGTGCCAGCAGTCTAACTAGCGGGGGGCACAATGAGCAGTACTTC - 15 TRBV6-6 TRBD2 TRBJ2-7
CSALSGTSGGSGAQYF TGCAGTGCTCTATCCGGGACTAGCGGGGGGTCAGGGGCCCAGTACTTC - 16 TRBV20-1 TRBD2 TRBJ2-7
CASSSQDRGRLGTEAFF TGTGCCAGCAGCTCCCAGGACAGGGGGCGTCTGGGCACTGAAGCTTTCTTT few 17 TRBV11-2 TRBD1 TRBJ1-1
CAIKIIRDINEQFF TGTGCCATCAAAATAATTCGGGACATAAATGAGCAGTTCTTC many 14 TRBV10-3 - TRBJ2-1
CASSLRQGTNTEAFF TGTGCCAGCAGCTTACGTCAGGGGACGAACACTGAAGCTTTCTTT - 15 TRBV7-9 - TRBJ1-1
CASSPTLGSSTSYEQYF TGCGCCAGCAGCCCAACCCTTGGGAGCTCGACCTCCTACGAGCAGTACTTC - 17 TRBV4-3 - TRBJ2-7